This is a list of T cell receptor beta chains from one sample in a study of PD-1 blockade in classical Hodgkin lymphoma. The table came from immunoSEQ multiplex PCR; TCRdb's copy has only in-frame clones and leaves some out. The table shows 45,000 to 60,000 clones, with approximately 90% occurring only once. The specimen was peripheral blood mononuclear cells (PBMCs). The origin of the receptors is a human donor with classical Hodgkin lymphoma. The CDR3 runs from the conserved cysteine through the conserved F or W. A row's size may be missing; if present it is once, few, many or a size class.

CDR3 protein: CASSLGWQPQHF
V gene: TRBV28
clone size: -
CDR3 length: 12
J gene: TRBJ1-5

CDR3 protein: CASVQGAGNQPQHF
V gene: TRBV6-1
clone size: once
CDR3 length: 14
J gene: TRBJ1-5

CDR3 protein: CASSVSQGGQPQHF
V gene: TRBV9
clone size: -
CDR3 length: 14
J gene: TRBJ1-5

CDR3 protein: CASSPHTGSYNEQFF
V gene: TRBV9
clone size: -
CDR3 length: 15
J gene: TRBJ2-1

CDR3 protein: CASSLRQVQGNSPLHF
V gene: TRBV18
clone size: -
CDR3 length: 16
J gene: TRBJ1-6

CDR3 protein: CASSPPPHEQFF
V gene: TRBV7-2
clone size: -
CDR3 length: 12
J gene: TRBJ2-1

CDR3 protein: CASRPGQDSYEQYF
V gene: TRBV5-1
clone size: -
CDR3 length: 14
J gene: TRBJ2-7

CDR3 protein: CASSPLMGPQETQYF
V gene: TRBV7-2
clone size: -
CDR3 length: 15
J gene: TRBJ2-5

CDR3 protein: CASSSRVETSTDTQYF
V gene: TRBV11-1
clone size: -
CDR3 length: 16
J gene: TRBJ2-3

CDR3 protein: CASSYPGQVYGYTF
V gene: TRBV28
clone size: once
CDR3 length: 14
J gene: TRBJ1-2

CDR3 protein: CASSSHDRRGNTIYF
V gene: TRBV5-4
clone size: -
CDR3 length: 15
J gene: TRBJ1-3

CDR3 protein: CASSLGSYNEQFF
V gene: TRBV7-9
clone size: -
CDR3 length: 13
J gene: TRBJ2-1

CDR3 protein: CASKGFAEAFF
V gene: TRBV6-1
clone size: -
CDR3 length: 11
J gene: TRBJ1-1

CDR3 protein: CASSQDPPYTPPSLTDTQYF
V gene: TRBV4-1
clone size: -
CDR3 length: 20
J gene: TRBJ2-3